This TCR beta chain was retrieved from a study of T cells in Graves' hyperthyroidism and ophthalmopathy. Study-wide results and caveats: Blood held most thyroid clonotypes expanded above 0.001 frequency. From stable hyperthyroidism, ophthalmopathy was separated by a 13 V-J model.

Exclusion followed for patients with uncontrolled infection, other autoimmune disease, pregnancy or lactation. Clinical symptoms, serum thyroxine and TRAb, thyroid ultrasound and orbital computed tomography were used for the diagnoses. On this clonotype: Its antigen is still unknown.

The TCR beta CDR3 regions underwent amplification using RNA transcripts as the source. First-round RT-PCR targeting the TCR CDR3 was performed with the HTBI primer set. TCRdb reprocessed the multiplex PCR reads via MiXCR and lists one record per CDR3 protein. The sample has over 500,000 distinct CDR3 sequences; approximately 48% are singletons. The CDR3 length is 14 residues. Germline V gives CDR1 SQVTM, CDR2 ANQGSEA. This clonotype was obtained from an adult woman with Graves' disease, either hyperthyroidism or ophthalmopathy (not recorded which). V gene TRBV29-1 combines with J gene TRBJ2-5, with TRBD2 matching over 9 bases. The sequenced sample was peripheral blood or thyroid tissue (not recorded which). CDR3 region: CSASPGLAGETQYF. CDR3 coding DNA: TGCAGTGCTAGTCCGGGACTAGCCGGGGAGACCCAGTACTTC.